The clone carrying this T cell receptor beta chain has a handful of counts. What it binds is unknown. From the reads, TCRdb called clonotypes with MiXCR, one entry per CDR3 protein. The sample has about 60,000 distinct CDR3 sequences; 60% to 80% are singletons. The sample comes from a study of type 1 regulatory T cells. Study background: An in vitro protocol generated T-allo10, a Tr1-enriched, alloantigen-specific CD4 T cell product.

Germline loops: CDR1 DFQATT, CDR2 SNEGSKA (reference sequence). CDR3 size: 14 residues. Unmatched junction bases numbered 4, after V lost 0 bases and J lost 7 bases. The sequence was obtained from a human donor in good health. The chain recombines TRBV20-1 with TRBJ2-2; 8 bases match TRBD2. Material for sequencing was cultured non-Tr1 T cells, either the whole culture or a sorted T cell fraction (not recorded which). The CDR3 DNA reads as TGCAGTGCTAGAGATAGGACTAGCTTCGGGGAGCTGTTTTTT. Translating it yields CSARDRTSFGELFF.